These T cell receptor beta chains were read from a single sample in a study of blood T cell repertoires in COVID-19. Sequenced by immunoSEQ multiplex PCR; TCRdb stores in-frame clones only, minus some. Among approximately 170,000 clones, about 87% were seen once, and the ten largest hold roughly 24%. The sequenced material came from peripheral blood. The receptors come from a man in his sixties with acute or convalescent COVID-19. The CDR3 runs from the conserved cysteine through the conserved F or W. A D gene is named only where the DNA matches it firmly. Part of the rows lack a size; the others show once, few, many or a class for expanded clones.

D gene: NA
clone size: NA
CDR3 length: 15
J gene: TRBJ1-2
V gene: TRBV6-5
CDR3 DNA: TGTGCCAGCAGTCCCTTCGGGGGGCGAGGTAGCGGCTACACCTTC
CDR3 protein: CASSPFGGRGSGYTF

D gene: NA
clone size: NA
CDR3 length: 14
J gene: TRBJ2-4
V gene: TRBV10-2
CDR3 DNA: TGCGCCAGCGGACCTCCGGGGACCAAAAACATTCAGTACTTC
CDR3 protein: CASGPPGTKNIQYF

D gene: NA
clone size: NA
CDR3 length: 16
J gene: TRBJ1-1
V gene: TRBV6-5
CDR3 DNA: TGTGCCAGCAGTTACTCGATTACAGGGCCTCTCACTGAAGCTTTCTTT
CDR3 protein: CASSYSITGPLTEAFF

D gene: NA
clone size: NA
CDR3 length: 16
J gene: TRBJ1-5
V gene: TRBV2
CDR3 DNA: TGTGCCAGCAGTGAACTATGGGGCTTTAGAGGTCAGCCCCAGCATTTT
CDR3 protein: CASSELWGFRGQPQHF

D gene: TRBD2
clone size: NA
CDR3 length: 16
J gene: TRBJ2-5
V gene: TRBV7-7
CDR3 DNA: TGTGCCAGCAGCTTAAAATCCGGGGGGGCCCGGGAGACCCAGTACTTC
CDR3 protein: CASSLKSGGARETQYF

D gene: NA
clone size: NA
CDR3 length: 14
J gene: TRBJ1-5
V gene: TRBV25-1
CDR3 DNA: TGTGCCAGCAGTGAGGTCGAGAGCAATCAGCCCCAGCATTTT
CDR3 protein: CASSEVESNQPQHF

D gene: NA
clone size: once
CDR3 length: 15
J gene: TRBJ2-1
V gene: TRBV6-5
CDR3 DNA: TGTGCCAGCGGAATTAGCGCTAGCTCCTACAATGAGCAGTTCTTC
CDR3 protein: CASGISASSYNEQFF

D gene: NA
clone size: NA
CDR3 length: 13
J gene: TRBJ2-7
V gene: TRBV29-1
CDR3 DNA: TGCAGCGTCCCCGGGTCAGGGTCCTACGAGCAGTACTTC
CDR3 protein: CSVPGSGSYEQYF

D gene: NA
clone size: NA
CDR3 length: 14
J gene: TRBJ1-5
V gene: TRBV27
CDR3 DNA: TGTGCCAGCAGTTTGCAGGCCAGCAATCAGCCCCAGCATTTT
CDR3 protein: CASSLQASNQPQHF

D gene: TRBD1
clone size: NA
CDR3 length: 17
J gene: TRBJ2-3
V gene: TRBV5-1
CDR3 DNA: TGCGCCAGCAGCTTGTTGCAGGGGGCTATATTCACAGATACGCAGTATTTT
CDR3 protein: CASSLLQGAIFTDTQYF

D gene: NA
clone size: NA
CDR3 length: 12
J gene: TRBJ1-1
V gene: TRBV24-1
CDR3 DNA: TGTGCCACCAGTGATTTGCGAGGAAAAGCTTTCTTT
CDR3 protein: CATSDLRGKAFF

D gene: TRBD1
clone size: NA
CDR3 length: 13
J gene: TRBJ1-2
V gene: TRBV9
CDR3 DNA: TGTGCCAGCAGCGACAGGGGTCTCTATGGCTACACCTTC
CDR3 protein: CASSDRGLYGYTF

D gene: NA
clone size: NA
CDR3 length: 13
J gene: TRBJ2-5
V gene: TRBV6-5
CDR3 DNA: TGTGCCGTAGGGGCAGGGGATGCACAGACCCAGTACTTC
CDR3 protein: CAVGAGDAQTQYF

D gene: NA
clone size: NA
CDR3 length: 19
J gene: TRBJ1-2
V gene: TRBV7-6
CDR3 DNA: TGTGCCAGCAGCTTAAGCGCTCCAGGGTGGCACGGGCCGAACTATGGCTACACCTTC
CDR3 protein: CASSLSAPGWHGPNYGYTF

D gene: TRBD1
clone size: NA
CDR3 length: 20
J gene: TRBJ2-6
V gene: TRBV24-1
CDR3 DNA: TGTGCCACCAGTGATTCCCCCGGGACAGCGGCCTCCACTGGGGCCAACGTCCTGACTTTC
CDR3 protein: CATSDSPGTAASTGANVLTF

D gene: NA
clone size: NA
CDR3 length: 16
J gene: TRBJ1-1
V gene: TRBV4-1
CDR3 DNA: TGCGCCAGCAGCCAGTCCGGGACATTAATGAACACTGAAGCTTTCTTT
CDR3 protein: CASSQSGTLMNTEAFF

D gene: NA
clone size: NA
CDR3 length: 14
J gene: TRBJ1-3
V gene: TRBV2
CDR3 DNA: TGTGCCAGCAGTTGGGGGGACTCTGGAAACACCATATATTTT
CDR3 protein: CASSWGDSGNTIYF

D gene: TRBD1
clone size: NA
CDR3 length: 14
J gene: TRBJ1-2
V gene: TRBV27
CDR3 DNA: TGTGCCAGCAGTTTCTTGGACAGGGATAATGGCTACACCTTC
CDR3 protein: CASSFLDRDNGYTF

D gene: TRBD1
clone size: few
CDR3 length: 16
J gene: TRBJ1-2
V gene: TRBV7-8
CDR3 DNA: TGTGCCAGCAGGGTTCCGACAGGGGAAGGGAATTATGGCTACACCTTC
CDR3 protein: CASRVPTGEGNYGYTF

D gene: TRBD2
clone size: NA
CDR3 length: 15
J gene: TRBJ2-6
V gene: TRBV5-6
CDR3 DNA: TGTGCCAGCAGCCGGGGGGACTCTGGGGCCAACGTCCTGACTTTC
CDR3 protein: CASSRGDSGANVLTF

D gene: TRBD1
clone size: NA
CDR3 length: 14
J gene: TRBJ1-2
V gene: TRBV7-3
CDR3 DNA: TGTGCCAGCAGCTTAACGTTCCAGGGGGATGGCTACACCTTC
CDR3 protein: CASSLTFQGDGYTF

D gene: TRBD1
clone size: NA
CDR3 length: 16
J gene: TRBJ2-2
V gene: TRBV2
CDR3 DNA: TGTGCCAGCAGTGAAGGGACAGGGGAGGCGGCCGGGGAGCTGTTTTTT
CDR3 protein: CASSEGTGEAAGELFF

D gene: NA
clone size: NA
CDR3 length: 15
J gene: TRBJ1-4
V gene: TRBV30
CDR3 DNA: TGTGCCTGGAATGCGGGGCAAAGGACTAATGAAAAACTGTTTTTT
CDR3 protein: CAWNAGQRTNEKLFF

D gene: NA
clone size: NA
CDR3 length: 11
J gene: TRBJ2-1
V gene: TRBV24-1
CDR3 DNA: TGTGCCACCAGTTTATACAATGAGCAGTTCTTC
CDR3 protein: CATSLYNEQFF

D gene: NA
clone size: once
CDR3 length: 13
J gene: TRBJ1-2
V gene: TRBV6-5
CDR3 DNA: TGTGCCTCAAATCCGGGAAATTCCTATGGCTACACCTTC
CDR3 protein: CASNPGNSYGYTF

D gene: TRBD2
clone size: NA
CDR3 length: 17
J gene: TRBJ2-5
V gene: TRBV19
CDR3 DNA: TGTGCCAGTAGTAGAGTAGCGGGCGTCACGGGAGGAGAGACCCAGTACTTC
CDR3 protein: CASSRVAGVTGGETQYF